Presented here are 9 T cell receptor beta chains from one specimen sequenced in a study of T-cell reconstitution after alpha-beta-depleted transplantation in children. TCRbeta library construction was performed incorporating unique molecular identifiers. TCRdb re-analysed the PCR reads in MiXCR, keeping a single row per CDR3 protein. The sample shows approximately 420,000 distinct CDR3 sequences, approximately 11% of them seen only once. Sample: PBMCs from the stem cell graft donor, taken from the stem cell graft. The receptor source for this set is a human donor who donated a stem cell graft to a child with acute myeloid leukemia.

About this clonotype itself: One end of the junction does not line up with germline, which may come from a read error. The J gene is TRBJ1-3, the V gene TRBV4-1, with 9 bases fitting TRBD1. The CDR3 loop spans 17 amino acids. CDR1 and CDR2 (germline): MGHRA, YSYEKL. The CDR3 nucleotides are TGCGCCAGCAGCCGCACCGTCGGGACAGGGAGTGGAAACCCCATATATTTT. Amino acids: CASSRTVGTGSGNPIYF.

The V call is TRBV7-2, the J call TRBJ2-5, with 8 nucleotides matching TRBD2. This CDR3 contains 15 residues. Germline V gene lookup returns CDR1 SGHTA and CDR2 FQGNSA. J was trimmed by 4 bases and V by 1 base; bases with no gene match: 5. CDR3 coding DNA: TGTGCCAGCAGCTTAGTTCCCGGGAGGGCAGAGACCCAGTACTTC. It yields the protein CASSLVPGRAETQYF.

There are a few counts of this clonotype. The CDR3 sequence: CAIGLDPWTEAFF. The CDR3 nucleotides are TGTGCCATCGGTTTGGATCCCTGGACTGAAGCTTTCTTT. This chain links TRBV10-3 with TRBJ1-1; D not resolved. Germline V gene data show CDR1 as ENHRY and CDR2 as SYGVKD. Deletions cut 8 bases from V and 5 bases from J, with 15 bases between. This CDR3 has 13 amino acids.

The genes are TRBV6-1 and TRBJ2-7; the D is unclear. With 4 bases removed from V and 6 bases from J, the gap between germline ends came to 13 bases. The germline V gene encodes CDR1 MNHNS and CDR2 SASEGT. The CDR3 length is 13 residues. In DNA, the CDR3 is TGTGCCAGCAGTGTGCGTACAGCCCTCGAGCAGTACGTC. Its protein product is CASSVRTALEQYV.

This clonotype was seen more than once but under ten times. The CDR3 bases are TGCAGTGCTAGAGACTCCCAGCACACCGGGGAGCTGTTTTTT. Protein sequence: CSARDSQHTGELFF. The chain is built from TRBV20-1 and TRBJ2-2; D unresolved. From germline, CDR1 is DFQATT and CDR2 SNEGSKA (reference sequence). This CDR3 comprises 14 residues. V gave up 0 bases and J gave up 3 bases, with 8 bases separating them.

The sample holds many counts of this clonotype. The V and J genes are TRBV20-1 and TRBJ1-2; D is unresolved. The CDR3 runs 11 residues. Per the germline V gene, CDR1 is DFQATT and CDR2 is SNEGSKA (reference sequence). V lost 6 bases to trimming and J lost 1 base, with 6 bases between them. The CDR3, as DNA: TGCAGTGCCGAAGATAACTATGGCTACACCTTC. It codes for CSAEDNYGYTF.

This clonotype was recorded a few times. This chain links TRBV12-3 or TRBV12-4 with TRBJ1-3; 7 bases line up with TRBD1. Trimming took 5 bases from V and 6 from J; bases not matched to a gene: 10. CDR3 length: 15 residues. Here the CDR3 DNA reads TGTGCCAGCAGTCCGAAGACCGGGACAGTAAACACCATATATTTT. This gives the protein CASSPKTGTVNTIYF.

Only a few counts were recorded for this clonotype. The rearrangement uses TRBV7-2 and TRBJ2-1; no firm D call. The CDR3 is 13 residues long. V lost 5 bases to trimming and J lost 5 bases, with 10 bases between them. Germline CDR1 reads SGHTA; CDR2 reads FQGNSA. In DNA, the CDR3 is TGTGCCAGCAGCCCCCGTGTTAACAATGAGCAGTTCTTC. Translation gives CASSPRVNNEQFF.

In this sample, this clonotype turned up many times. The chain joins TRBV20-1 to TRBJ2-5; 8 bases fit TRBD2. V lost 3 bases and J lost 4; bases outside the gene matches: 7. The CDR3 has 14 amino acids. Germline V lookup: CDR1 DFQATT, CDR2 SNEGSKA (reference sequence). The CDR3 region is CSASPAGVTETQYF. The DNA for the CDR3 is TGCAGTGCTAGTCCAGCGGGGGTGACAGAGACCCAGTACTTC.